This T cell receptor (beta chain) stems from a study of T cell responses to AZD1222 COVID-19 vaccine. Findings and limits, study-wide: The donors showed a predominance of white British ancestry and of females, with possible underestimation of clonal diversity. Elevations in Spike-specific TCR breadth and depth followed administration of two AZD1222 doses.

Germline loops: CDR1 SGHDT, CDR2 YYEEEE. The V end was cut by 4 bases, the J end by 6 bases, with 19 bases between. The CDR3 spans 16 residues. With regard to this clone: The target antigen is unknown.

TCRdb's table, derived via immunoSEQ multiplex PCR, lists solely in-frame clones and lacks some. Among 150,000 or so clones, around 89% were seen once, and the ten largest hold 5% to 5.5%. The rearrangement joins TRBV5-6 to TRBJ2-2; tentative D call: TRBD2 (6 bases). Sequenced material: peripheral blood, taken on day 0 of AZD1222 vaccination. This clonotype was sampled from an adult in good health. The CDR3 DNA sequence: TGTGCCAGCAGCCAGATAGAGGGAGGCCGCGCCGGGGAGCTGTTTTTT. Translating gives CASSQIEGGRAGELFF.